Listed below are T cell receptor beta chains from one sample, sequenced in a study of Ad26.COV2.S vaccination and SARS-CoV-2 variants. Data came from immunoSEQ multiplex PCR; TCRdb stores just in-frame clones and leaves some out. The data show under 300,000 clones, roughly nine tenths seen once. This specimen was peripheral blood, taken in a trial of Ad26.COV2.S vaccine versus placebo. The receptors were sampled from a person aged 18-60 years who received the Ad26.COV2.S COVID-19 vaccine or a placebo. Each CDR3 is given with its conserved first and last residue. Each record gives: D gene, V gene, clone size, J gene, CDR3 protein, CDR3 DNA. The D gene is left open where the match is weak. Rows give clone size only sometimes, using once, few, many, or a class for an expanded clone.

D gene: TRBD1
V gene: TRBV19
clone size: -
J gene: TRBJ2-7
CDR3 protein: CASTPGQLFYEQYF
CDR3 DNA: TGTGCCAGTACCCCGGGACAGCTTTTCTACGAGCAGTACTTC

D gene: TRBD1
V gene: TRBV4-3
clone size: -
J gene: TRBJ2-5
CDR3 protein: CASSGLTGSGETQYF
CDR3 DNA: TGCGCCAGCAGCGGACTGACAGGGTCCGGGGAGACCCAGTACTTC

D gene: TRBD1
V gene: TRBV19
clone size: -
J gene: TRBJ1-1
CDR3 protein: CASSITGGPTEAFF
CDR3 DNA: TGTGCCAGTAGTATAACAGGGGGCCCCACTGAAGCTTTCTTT

D gene: -
V gene: TRBV2
clone size: -
J gene: TRBJ1-1
CDR3 protein: CASSEVLTLNTEAFF
CDR3 DNA: TGTGCCAGCAGTGAAGTCCTCACCTTGAACACTGAAGCTTTCTTT

D gene: -
V gene: TRBV19
clone size: -
J gene: TRBJ2-3
CDR3 protein: CASSMRQGSDTQYF
CDR3 DNA: TGTGCCAGTAGTATGAGGCAGGGCTCGGATACGCAGTATTTT

D gene: -
V gene: TRBV27
clone size: -
J gene: TRBJ1-5
CDR3 protein: CASSFVLNSNQPQHF
CDR3 DNA: TGTGCCAGCAGTTTTGTCCTAAATAGCAATCAGCCCCAGCATTTT

D gene: -
V gene: TRBV7-9
clone size: once
J gene: TRBJ2-1
CDR3 protein: CASSILGNEQFF
CDR3 DNA: TGTGCCAGCAGTATTCTGGGCAATGAGCAGTTCTTC

D gene: -
V gene: TRBV6-5
clone size: -
J gene: TRBJ1-1
CDR3 protein: CASSSTGNTEAFF
CDR3 DNA: TGTGCCAGCAGTTCAACAGGGAACACTGAAGCTTTCTTT

D gene: -
V gene: TRBV6-5
clone size: -
J gene: TRBJ1-4
CDR3 protein: CASSYLPKATNEKLFF
CDR3 DNA: TGTGCCAGCAGTTACTTACCGAAGGCAACTAATGAAAAACTGTTTTTT

D gene: -
V gene: TRBV27
clone size: -
J gene: TRBJ1-2
CDR3 protein: CASSSVPNYGYTF
CDR3 DNA: TGTGCCAGCAGTTCGGTCCCTAACTATGGCTACACCTTC

D gene: -
V gene: TRBV4-3
clone size: -
J gene: TRBJ2-5
CDR3 protein: CASSQDSGEGARETQYF
CDR3 DNA: TGCGCCAGCAGCCAAGACTCCGGGGAGGGGGCGAGAGAGACCCAGTACTTC

D gene: -
V gene: TRBV4-1
clone size: -
J gene: TRBJ2-2
CDR3 protein: CASSQPGRVGRTGELFF
CDR3 DNA: TGCGCCAGCAGCCAACCCGGCAGGGTTGGTAGGACCGGGGAGCTGTTTTTT

D gene: -
V gene: TRBV12-5
clone size: -
J gene: TRBJ2-2
CDR3 protein: CASGFPTTPRGVTGELFF
CDR3 DNA: TGTGCTAGTGGCTTCCCAACAACCCCACGCGGGGTCACCGGGGAGCTGTTTTTT

D gene: TRBD2
V gene: TRBV4-1
clone size: -
J gene: TRBJ2-3
CDR3 protein: CASSRTSGETDTQYF
CDR3 DNA: TGCGCCAGCAGCCGGACTAGCGGGGAAACAGATACGCAGTATTTT

D gene: TRBD1
V gene: TRBV29-1
clone size: many
J gene: TRBJ2-2
CDR3 protein: CSGKGQGDTGELFF
CDR3 DNA: TGCAGCGGGAAGGGACAGGGAGACACCGGGGAGCTGTTTTTT

D gene: TRBD1
V gene: TRBV13
clone size: -
J gene: TRBJ2-1
CDR3 protein: CASSSDRGYNEQFF
CDR3 DNA: TGTGCCAGCAGCTCCGACAGGGGGTACAATGAGCAGTTCTTC

D gene: -
V gene: TRBV3-1/TRBV3-2
clone size: -
J gene: TRBJ2-4
CDR3 protein: CASSQHLAKNIQYF
CDR3 DNA: TGTGCCAGCAGCCAACACCTAGCCAAAAACATTCAGTACTTC

D gene: -
V gene: TRBV30
clone size: -
J gene: TRBJ1-6
CDR3 protein: CAWSVPAFNSPLHF
CDR3 DNA: TGTGCCTGGAGTGTACCGGCTTTTAATTCACCCCTCCACTTT

D gene: -
V gene: TRBV7-9
clone size: -
J gene: TRBJ2-7
CDR3 protein: CASSVDSNEQYF
CDR3 DNA: TGTGCCAGCAGCGTCGACAGTAACGAGCAGTACTTC

D gene: TRBD1
V gene: TRBV4-2
clone size: -
J gene: TRBJ1-2
CDR3 protein: CASRVQGAATNYGYTF
CDR3 DNA: TGTGCCAGCAGAGTACAGGGGGCGGCCACTAACTATGGCTACACCTTC

D gene: -
V gene: TRBV5-6
clone size: few
J gene: TRBJ1-1
CDR3 protein: CASSSPGDVMNTEAFF
CDR3 DNA: TGTGCCAGCAGTAGCCCAGGAGATGTAATGAACACTGAAGCTTTCTTT

D gene: TRBD2
V gene: TRBV4-1
clone size: few
J gene: TRBJ2-1
CDR3 protein: CASSQGLAGRGEQFF
CDR3 DNA: TGCGCCAGCAGCCAAGGACTAGCGGGAAGGGGTGAGCAGTTCTTC

D gene: -
V gene: TRBV3-1/TRBV3-2
clone size: -
J gene: TRBJ1-3
CDR3 protein: CASSQDGSATLSGNTIYF
CDR3 DNA: TGTGCCAGCAGCCAAGATGGCTCGGCGACCCTTTCTGGAAACACCATATATTTT

D gene: -
V gene: TRBV4-1
clone size: -
J gene: TRBJ1-5
CDR3 protein: CASSQVAASRNQPQHF
CDR3 DNA: TGCGCCAGCAGCCAAGTGGCGGCCTCGCGGAATCAGCCCCAGCATTTT

D gene: -
V gene: TRBV5-4
clone size: -
J gene: TRBJ2-2
CDR3 protein: CASSLKDRNTGELFF
CDR3 DNA: TGTGCCAGCAGCTTGAAGGACAGGAACACCGGGGAGCTGTTTTTT

D gene: -
V gene: TRBV27
clone size: -
J gene: TRBJ2-6
CDR3 protein: CASSPLFTGISGANVLTF
CDR3 DNA: TGTGCCAGCAGTCCCTTATTCACAGGTATCTCTGGGGCCAACGTCCTGACTTTC

D gene: TRBD1
V gene: TRBV11-1
clone size: -
J gene: TRBJ1-2
CDR3 protein: CASSQLRTGDYGYTF
CDR3 DNA: TGTGCCAGCAGCCAACTCCGGACAGGGGACTATGGCTACACCTTC

D gene: TRBD1
V gene: TRBV20-1
clone size: -
J gene: TRBJ1-1
CDR3 protein: CSASRQGAMGAFF
CDR3 DNA: TGCAGTGCTAGTCGACAGGGGGCCATGGGAGCTTTCTTT

D gene: TRBD1
V gene: TRBV29-1
clone size: -
J gene: TRBJ2-1
CDR3 protein: CSVERRDRAYNEQFF
CDR3 DNA: TGCAGCGTTGAAAGGCGAGACAGGGCCTACAATGAGCAGTTCTTC